This TCR beta chain was observed in a study of CD8 T cells in ankylosing spondylitis. General study results and limits: Reactive arthritis synovial fluid and blood previously showed some of these motif variants. In ankylosing spondylitis blood, a motif of 7 to 9 highly homologous TCR beta variants appeared characteristic. Significantly higher representation of disease-linked clones was reported for matched ankylosing spondylitis synovial fluid. With a CD8+ phenotype, disease-linked clones were relatively rare in peripheral blood.

This clonotype was observed a few times. Its target is unknown. TCRdb re-derived calls from the 5' RACE reads in MiXCR, one entry per CDR3 protein. In the table there are about 800,000 distinct CDR3 sequences, about 11% of which are singletons. From germline, CDR1 is LNHDA and CDR2 SQIVND (reference sequence). This CDR3 is built from 14 residues. V lost 6 bases and J lost 2, with 12 bases in between. The TCR originated in a male donor with ankylosing spondylitis. The chain is built from TRBV19 and TRBJ2-3; the D is unclear. Sequencing was done on a sample of blood, either unsorted or a sorted T cell fraction (not recorded which). CDR3 coding DNA: TGTGCCAGTAGGACCGGGTTGGACACAGATACGCAGTATTTT. This sequence encodes CASRTGLDTDTQYF.